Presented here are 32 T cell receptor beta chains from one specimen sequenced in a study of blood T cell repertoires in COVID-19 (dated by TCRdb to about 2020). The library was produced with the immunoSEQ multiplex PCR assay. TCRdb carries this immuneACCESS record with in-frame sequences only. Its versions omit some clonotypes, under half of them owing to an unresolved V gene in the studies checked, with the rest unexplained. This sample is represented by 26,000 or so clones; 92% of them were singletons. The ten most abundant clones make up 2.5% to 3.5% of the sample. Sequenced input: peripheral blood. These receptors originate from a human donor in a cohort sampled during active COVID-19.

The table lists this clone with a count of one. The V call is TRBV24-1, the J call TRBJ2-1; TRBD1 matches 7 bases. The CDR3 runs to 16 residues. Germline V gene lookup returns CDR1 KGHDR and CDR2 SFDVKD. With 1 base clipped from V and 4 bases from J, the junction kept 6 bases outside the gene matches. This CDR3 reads CATSDFNRGGYNEQFF. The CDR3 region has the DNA TGTGCCACCAGTGATTTTAACAGGGGTGGGTACAATGAGCAGTTCTTC.

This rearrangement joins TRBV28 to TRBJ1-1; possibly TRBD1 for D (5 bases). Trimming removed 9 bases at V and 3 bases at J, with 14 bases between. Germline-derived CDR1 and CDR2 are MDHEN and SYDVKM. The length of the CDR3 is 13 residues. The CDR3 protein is CASKSGHDTEAFF. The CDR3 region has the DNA TGTGCCAGTAAATCCGGACACGACACTGAAGCTTTCTTT.

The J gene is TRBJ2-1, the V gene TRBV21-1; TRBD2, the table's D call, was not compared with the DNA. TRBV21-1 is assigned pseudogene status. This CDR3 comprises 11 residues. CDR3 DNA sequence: TGTGCCAGCAGCTCTCCCGGGGAGCAGTTCTTC. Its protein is CASSSPGEQFF.

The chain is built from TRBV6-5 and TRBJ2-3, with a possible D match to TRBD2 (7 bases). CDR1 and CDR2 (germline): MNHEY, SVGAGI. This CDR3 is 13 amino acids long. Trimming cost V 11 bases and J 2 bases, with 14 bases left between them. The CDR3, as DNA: TGTGCCGGAGAGGGGGGGGCCACAGATACGCAGTATTTT. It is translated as CAGEGGATDTQYF.

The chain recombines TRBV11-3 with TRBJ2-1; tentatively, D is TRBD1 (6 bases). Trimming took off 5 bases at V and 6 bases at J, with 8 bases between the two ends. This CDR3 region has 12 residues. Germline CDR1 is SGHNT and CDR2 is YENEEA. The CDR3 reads CASSGRGNEQFF. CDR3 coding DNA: TGTGCCAGCAGCGGCAGGGGCAATGAGCAGTTCTTC.

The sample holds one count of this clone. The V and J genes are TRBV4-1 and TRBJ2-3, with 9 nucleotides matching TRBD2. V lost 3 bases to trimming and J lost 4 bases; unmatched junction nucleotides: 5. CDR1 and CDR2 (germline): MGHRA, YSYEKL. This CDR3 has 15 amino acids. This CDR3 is CASSQWTSVSDTQYF. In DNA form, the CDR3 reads TGCGCCAGCAGCCAGTGGACTAGCGTTTCAGATACGCAGTATTTT.

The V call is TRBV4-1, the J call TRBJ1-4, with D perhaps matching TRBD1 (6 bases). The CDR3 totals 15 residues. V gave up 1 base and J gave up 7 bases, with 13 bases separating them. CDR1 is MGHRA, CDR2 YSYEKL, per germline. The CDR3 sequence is CASSQGETGSEKLFF. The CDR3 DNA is TGCGCCAGCAGCCAAGGGGAAACAGGGAGTGAAAAACTGTTTTTT.

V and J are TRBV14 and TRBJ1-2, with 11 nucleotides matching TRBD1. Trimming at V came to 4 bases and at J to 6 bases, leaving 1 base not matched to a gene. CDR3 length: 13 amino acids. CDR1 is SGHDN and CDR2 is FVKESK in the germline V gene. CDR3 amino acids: CASSPGQGDGYTF. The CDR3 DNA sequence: TGTGCCAGCAGCCCGGGACAGGGGGATGGCTACACCTTC.

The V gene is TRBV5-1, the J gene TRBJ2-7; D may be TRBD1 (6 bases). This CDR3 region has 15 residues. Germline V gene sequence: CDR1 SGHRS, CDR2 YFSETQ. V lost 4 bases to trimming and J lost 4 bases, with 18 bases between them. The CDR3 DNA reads TGCGCCAGCAGCCTCTGGGGGCAGGGAGTATACGAGCAGTACTTC. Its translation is CASSLWGQGVYEQYF.

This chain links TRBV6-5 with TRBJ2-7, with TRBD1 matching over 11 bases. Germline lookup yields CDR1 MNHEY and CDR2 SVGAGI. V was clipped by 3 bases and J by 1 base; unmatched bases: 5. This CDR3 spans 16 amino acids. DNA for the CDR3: TGTGCCAGCAGTTATGGGGACAGGGGGAAATCCTACGAGCAGTACGTC. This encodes CASSYGDRGKSYEQYV.

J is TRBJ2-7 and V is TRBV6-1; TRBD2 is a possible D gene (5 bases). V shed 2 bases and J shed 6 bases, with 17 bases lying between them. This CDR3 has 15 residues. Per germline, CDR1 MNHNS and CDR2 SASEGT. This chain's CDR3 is CASSESLRDVGEQYV. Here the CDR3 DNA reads TGTGCCAGCAGTGAATCGTTGAGGGATGTCGGCGAGCAGTACGTC.

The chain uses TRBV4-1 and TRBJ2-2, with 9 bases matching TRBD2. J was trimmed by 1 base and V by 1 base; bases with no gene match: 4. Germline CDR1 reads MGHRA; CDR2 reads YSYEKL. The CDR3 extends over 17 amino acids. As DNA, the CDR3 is TGCGCCAGCAGCCAAGGGCTAGCGGGGCGGAACACCGGGGAGCTGTTTTTT. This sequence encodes CASSQGLAGRNTGELFF.

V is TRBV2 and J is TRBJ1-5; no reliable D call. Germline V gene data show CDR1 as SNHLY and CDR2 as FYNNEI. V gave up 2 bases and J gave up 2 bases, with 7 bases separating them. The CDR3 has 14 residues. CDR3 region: CASSESEGNQPQHF. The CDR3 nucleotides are TGTGCCAGCAGTGAAAGTGAGGGCAATCAGCCCCAGCATTTT.

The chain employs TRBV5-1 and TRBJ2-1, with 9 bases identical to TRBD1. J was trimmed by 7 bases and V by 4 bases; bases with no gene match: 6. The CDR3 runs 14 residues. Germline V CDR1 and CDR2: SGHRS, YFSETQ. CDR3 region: CASSPGQGRNEQFF. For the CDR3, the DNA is TGCGCCAGCAGCCCCGGACAGGGGAGAAATGAGCAGTTCTTC.

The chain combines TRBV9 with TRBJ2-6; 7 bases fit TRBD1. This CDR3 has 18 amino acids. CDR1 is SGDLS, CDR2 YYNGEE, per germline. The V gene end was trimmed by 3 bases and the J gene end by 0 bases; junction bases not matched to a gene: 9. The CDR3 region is CASSAYRGLHSGANVLTF. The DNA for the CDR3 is TGTGCCAGCAGCGCCTACAGGGGTCTCCACTCTGGGGCCAACGTCCTGACTTTC.

In nucleotides, the CDR3 is TGTGCCAGCAGCCCGACAGGGGCTAGCACAGATACGCAGTATTTT. It encodes CASSPTGASTDTQYF. V is TRBV7-7 and J is TRBJ2-3; 8 bases match TRBD1. Germline CDR1 and CDR2: SSHAT and FNYEAQ (reference sequence). The CDR3 spans 15 residues. The J segment lost 0 bases and the V segment lost 5 bases, leaving 4 bases of the junction unmatched.

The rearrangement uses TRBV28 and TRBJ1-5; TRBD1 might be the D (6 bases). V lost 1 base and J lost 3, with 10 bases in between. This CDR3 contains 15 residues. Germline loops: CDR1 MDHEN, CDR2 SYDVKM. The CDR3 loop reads CASSLLDRTNQPQHF. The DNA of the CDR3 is TGTGCCAGCAGTTTATTGGACAGAACCAATCAGCCCCAGCATTTT.

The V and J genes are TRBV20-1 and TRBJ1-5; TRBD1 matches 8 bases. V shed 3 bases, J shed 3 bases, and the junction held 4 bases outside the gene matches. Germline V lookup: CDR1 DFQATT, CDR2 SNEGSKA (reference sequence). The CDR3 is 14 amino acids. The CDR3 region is CSASQGANNQPQHF. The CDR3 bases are TGCAGTGCTAGTCAGGGGGCTAACAATCAGCCCCAGCATTTT.

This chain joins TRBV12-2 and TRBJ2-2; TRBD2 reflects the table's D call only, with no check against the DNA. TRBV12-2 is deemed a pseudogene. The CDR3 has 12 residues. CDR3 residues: CASRFSSWELFF. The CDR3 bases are TGTGCAAGTCGCTTTTCGTCTTGGGAGCTGTTTTTT.

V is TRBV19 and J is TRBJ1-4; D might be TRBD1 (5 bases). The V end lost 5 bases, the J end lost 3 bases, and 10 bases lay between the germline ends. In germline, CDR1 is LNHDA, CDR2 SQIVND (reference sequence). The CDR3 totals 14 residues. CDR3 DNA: TGTGCCAGTAGTTTCCAGGGTGCTAATGAAAAACTGTTTTTT. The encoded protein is CASSFQGANEKLFF.

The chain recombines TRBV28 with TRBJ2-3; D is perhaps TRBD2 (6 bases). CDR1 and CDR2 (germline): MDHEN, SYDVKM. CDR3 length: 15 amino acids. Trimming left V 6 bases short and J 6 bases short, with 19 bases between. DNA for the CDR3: TGTGCCAGCAGCTCCGGGGGACTTCACTTGGATACGCAGTATTTT. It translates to CASSSGGLHLDTQYF.

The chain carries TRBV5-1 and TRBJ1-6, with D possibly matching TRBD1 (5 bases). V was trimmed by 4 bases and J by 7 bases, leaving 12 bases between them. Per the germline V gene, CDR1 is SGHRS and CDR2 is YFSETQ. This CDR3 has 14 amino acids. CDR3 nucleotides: TGCGCCAGCAGCGTCGAGGGACTCAATTCACCCCTCCACTTT. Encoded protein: CASSVEGLNSPLHF.

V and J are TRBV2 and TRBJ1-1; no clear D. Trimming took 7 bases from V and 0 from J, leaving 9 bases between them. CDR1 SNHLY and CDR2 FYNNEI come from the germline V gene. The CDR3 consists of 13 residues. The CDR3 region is CASTADMNTEAFF. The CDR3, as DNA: TGTGCCAGCACTGCGGATATGAACACTGAAGCTTTCTTT.

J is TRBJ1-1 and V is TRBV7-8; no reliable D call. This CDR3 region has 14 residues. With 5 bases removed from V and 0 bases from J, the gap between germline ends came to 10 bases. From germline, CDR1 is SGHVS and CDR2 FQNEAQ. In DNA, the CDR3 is TGTGCCAGCAGCCCACAGCTCATGAACACTGAAGCTTTCTTT. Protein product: CASSPQLMNTEAFF.

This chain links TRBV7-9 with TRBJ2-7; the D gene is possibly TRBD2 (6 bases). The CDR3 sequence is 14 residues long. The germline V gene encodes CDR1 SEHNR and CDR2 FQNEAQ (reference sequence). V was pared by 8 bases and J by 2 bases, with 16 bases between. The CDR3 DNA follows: TGTGCCAGCGGCCCCGGGGGACGAACCTACGAGCAGTACTTC. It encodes CASGPGGRTYEQYF.

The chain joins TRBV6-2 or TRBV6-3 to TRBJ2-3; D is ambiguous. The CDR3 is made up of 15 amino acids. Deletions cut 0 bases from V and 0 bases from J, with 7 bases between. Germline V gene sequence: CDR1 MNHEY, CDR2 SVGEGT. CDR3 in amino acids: CASSYSTTSTDTQYF. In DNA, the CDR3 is TGTGCCAGCAGTTACTCGACGACTAGCACAGATACGCAGTATTTT.

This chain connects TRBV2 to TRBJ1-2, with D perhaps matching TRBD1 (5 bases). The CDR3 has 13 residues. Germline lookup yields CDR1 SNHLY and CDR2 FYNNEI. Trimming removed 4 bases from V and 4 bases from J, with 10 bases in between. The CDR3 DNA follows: TGTGCCAGCAGTGCGGGGGTCAGCTATGGCTACACCTTC. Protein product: CASSAGVSYGYTF.

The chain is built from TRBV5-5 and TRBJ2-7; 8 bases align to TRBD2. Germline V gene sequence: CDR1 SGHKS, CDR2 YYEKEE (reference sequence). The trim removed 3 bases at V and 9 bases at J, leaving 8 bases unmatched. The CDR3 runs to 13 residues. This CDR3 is CASSSQAGEVQYV. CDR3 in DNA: TGTGCCAGCAGCTCCCAAGCGGGGGAGGTGCAGTACGTC.

The CDR3 reads CASSEPRGAFDEQYF. Written as DNA, the CDR3 is TGTGCCAGCAGTGAACCTCGGGGGGCTTTCGACGAGCAGTACTTC. The V and J genes are TRBV25-1 and TRBJ2-7; possible D gene TRBD2, 7 bases. V lost 2 bases, J lost 5 bases, and 16 bases lay in between. This CDR3 spans 15 amino acids. Germline values: CDR1 MGHDK, CDR2 SYGVNS.

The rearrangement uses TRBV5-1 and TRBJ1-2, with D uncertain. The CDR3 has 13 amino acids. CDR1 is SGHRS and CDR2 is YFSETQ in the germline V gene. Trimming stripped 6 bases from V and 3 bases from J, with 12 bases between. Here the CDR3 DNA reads TGCGCCAGCAATGGAGGGCTCGACTATGGCTACACCTTC. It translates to CASNGGLDYGYTF.

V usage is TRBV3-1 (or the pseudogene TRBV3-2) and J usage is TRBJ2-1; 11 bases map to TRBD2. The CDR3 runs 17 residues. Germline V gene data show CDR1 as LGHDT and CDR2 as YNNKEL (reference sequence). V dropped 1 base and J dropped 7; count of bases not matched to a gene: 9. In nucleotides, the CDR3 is TGTGCCAGCAGCCAAGTTTGGGCTAGCGGGGGGAGGAATGAGCAGTTCTTC. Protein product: CASSQVWASGGRNEQFF.

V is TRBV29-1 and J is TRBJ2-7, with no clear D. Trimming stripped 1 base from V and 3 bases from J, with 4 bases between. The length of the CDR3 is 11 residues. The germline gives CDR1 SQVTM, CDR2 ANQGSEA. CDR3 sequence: CSVEVVYEQYF. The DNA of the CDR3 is TGCAGCGTTGAAGTCGTCTACGAGCAGTACTTC.